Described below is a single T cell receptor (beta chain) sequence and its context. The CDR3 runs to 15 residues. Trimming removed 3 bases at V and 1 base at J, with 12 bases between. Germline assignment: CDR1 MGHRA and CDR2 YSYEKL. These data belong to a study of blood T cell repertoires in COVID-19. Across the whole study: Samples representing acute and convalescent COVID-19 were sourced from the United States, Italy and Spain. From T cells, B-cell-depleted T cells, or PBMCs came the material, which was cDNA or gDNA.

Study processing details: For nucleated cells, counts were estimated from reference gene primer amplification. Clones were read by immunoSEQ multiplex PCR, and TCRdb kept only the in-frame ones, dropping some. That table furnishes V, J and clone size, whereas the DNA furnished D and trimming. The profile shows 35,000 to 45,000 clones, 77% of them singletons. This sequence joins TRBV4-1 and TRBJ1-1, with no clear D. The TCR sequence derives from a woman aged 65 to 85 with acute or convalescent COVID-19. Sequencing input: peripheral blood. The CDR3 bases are TGCGCCAGCAGCCAGACCCAGGTGAGGAACACTGAAGCTTTCTTT. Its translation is CASSQTQVRNTEAFF.